These 27 T cell receptor beta chains share one sample of origin, sequenced in a study of T cell repertoires in cytomegalovirus infection. TCRdb called the reads again in MiXCR, with one record for every CDR3 protein. The repertoire holds approximately 730,000 distinct CDR3 sequences, with roughly 28% as singletons. Their antigen targets remain unknown. The sample here was cultured CD8+ T cells from PBMCs, taken from culture after CMV antigen stimulation. These receptors were collected from a human donor in good health (CMV status not recorded). Some clones in this sample may be carry-over from other donors' samples.

This clonotype was counted only a few times. The V and J genes are TRBV4-1 and TRBJ1-5; no reliable D call. Trimming cost V 1 base and J 5 bases, with 6 bases left between them. Germline CDR1 reads MGHRA; CDR2 reads YSYEKL. The CDR3 loop spans 13 amino acids. CDR3 bases: TGCGCCAGCAGCCAAGGGCCAGATCAGCCCCAGCATTTT. Translation gives CASSQGPDQPQHF.

The chain has TRBV5-5 and TRBJ1-5; 11 bases line up with TRBD1. The germline CDR1 and CDR2 sequences are SGHKS and YYEKEE (reference sequence). This CDR3 region has 15 residues. The junction had 6 bases not matched to a gene; V was cut back by 5 bases and J by 5 bases. The CDR3 sequence: CASSFSDRGHQPQHF. The CDR3 bases are TGTGCCAGCAGTTTCTCGGACAGGGGGCATCAGCCCCAGCATTTT.

This clonotype turned up a few times. Mismatch with germline at one junction end may stem from a read error. The chain joins TRBV7-6 to TRBJ2-2; possible D gene TRBD2, 5 bases. Germline V gene data show CDR1 as SGHVS and CDR2 as FNYEAQ. This CDR3 comprises 16 residues. The CDR3 region is CASSPREGSNTGELFF. CDR3 bases: TGTGCTAGCAGCCCAAGAGAGGGTTCGAACACCGGGGAGCTGTTTTTT.

This clonotype was counted between two and nine times. J is TRBJ2-7 and V is TRBV7-2; D is perhaps TRBD1 (5 bases). Germline V CDR1 and CDR2: SGHTA, FQGNSA. This CDR3 comprises 14 residues. V shed 2 bases and J shed 2 bases, with 10 bases lying between them. CDR3 bases: TGTGCCAGCAGCTTATATAAGGGGACCTACGAGCAGTACTTC. It specifies CASSLYKGTYEQYF.

This clonotype was detected only once. The rearrangement uses TRBV6-1 and TRBJ1-5, with D uncertain. CDR1 is MNHNS and CDR2 is SASEGT in the germline V gene. The V end lost 5 bases, the J end lost 7 bases, and 12 bases lay between the germline ends. The CDR3 extends over 13 amino acids. The CDR3 spells CASSRENDQPQHF. The CDR3 DNA is TGTGCCAGCAGTAGGGAAAACGACCAGCCCCAGCATTTT.

This clonotype was seen at least ten times. The chain carries TRBV7-2 and TRBJ1-1; no firm D call. Germline V gene lookup returns CDR1 SGHTA and CDR2 FQGNSA. With 7 bases removed from V and 4 bases from J, the gap between germline ends came to 19 bases. This CDR3 is 15 amino acids long. The CDR3 sequence is CASTLRSWSSTEAFF. CDR3 bases: TGTGCCAGCACCCTAAGGTCGTGGTCGTCCACTGAAGCTTTCTTT.

The chain recombines TRBV5-6 with TRBJ2-1; TRBD2 agrees at 11 bases. This CDR3 has 15 amino acids. Germline lookup yields CDR1 SGHDT and CDR2 YYEEEE. Trimming at V came to 4 bases and at J to 8 bases, leaving 8 bases not matched to a gene. This CDR3 reads CASSPYSGGVDEQFF. CDR3 nucleotides: TGTGCCAGCAGCCCATATAGCGGGGGGGTCGATGAGCAGTTCTTC.

The V gene is TRBV12-3 or TRBV12-4, the J gene TRBJ1-5; D is unresolved. V lost 2 bases and J 5 bases, leaving 10 bases between the germline ends. The CDR3 is 14 amino acids. This CDR3 is CASSLTGLHQPQHF. CDR3 DNA sequence: TGTGCCAGCAGTTTAACGGGTCTCCATCAGCCCCAGCATTTT.

The chain recombines TRBV27 with TRBJ2-7; D ambiguous. Trimming took off 5 bases at V and 4 bases at J, with 9 bases between the two ends. Germline-derived CDR1 and CDR2 are MNHEY and SMNVEV (reference sequence). The CDR3 length is 12 residues. The CDR3: CASSKTIYEQYF. CDR3 DNA: TGTGCCAGCAGTAAGACCATTTACGAGCAGTACTTC.

The chain employs TRBV7-9 and TRBJ2-1; D may be TRBD1 (5 bases). This CDR3 comprises 13 residues. Trimming left V 5 bases short and J 2 bases short, with 7 bases between. Per the germline V gene, CDR1 is SEHNR and CDR2 is FQNEAQ (reference sequence). The CDR3 protein is CASSEDTYNEQFF. The CDR3, as DNA: TGTGCCAGCAGCGAGGACACCTACAATGAGCAGTTCTTC.

The rearrangement joins TRBV7-2 to TRBJ1-1; tentative D call: TRBD1 (6 bases). CDR1 and CDR2 (germline): SGHTA, FQGNSA. The CDR3 runs 14 residues. V was shortened by 0 bases and J by 12 bases, with 17 bases between the two germline ends. CDR3 in amino acids: CASSLALDTGRSFF. The CDR3 DNA reads as TGTGCCAGCAGCTTAGCCCTGGACACAGGGAGGTCTTTCTTT.

The chain combines TRBV9 with TRBJ2-4; TRBD1 matches 9 bases. The CDR3 extends over 11 amino acids. The germline V gene encodes CDR1 SGDLS and CDR2 YYNGEE. The J segment lost 15 bases and the V segment lost 4 bases, leaving 5 bases of the junction unmatched. The CDR3 region is CASSRDRERYF. CDR3 bases: TGTGCCAGCAGCCGGGACAGGGAGAGGTACTTC.

J is TRBJ1-1 and V is TRBV20-1; perhaps TRBD1 as D (5 bases). Trimming stripped 0 bases from V and 2 bases from J, with 19 bases between. The germline V gene has CDR1 DFQATT and CDR2 SNEGSKA (reference sequence). This CDR3 spans 17 amino acids. CDR3 in DNA: TGCAGTGCTAGAGATCTAGGGGCGGCCTACGGTAACACTGAAGCTTTCTTT. Amino acids: CSARDLGAAYGNTEAFF.

The rearrangement links TRBV5-4 to TRBJ1-4, with D uncertain. Germline CDR1 is SGHNT and CDR2 is YYREEE (reference sequence). The germline V and J ends were trimmed by 0 bases and 9 bases, with 6 bases remaining between them. This CDR3 is 12 amino acids long. The CDR3 loop reads CASSLEGKKLFF. CDR3 in DNA: TGTGCCAGCAGCTTGGAAGGGAAAAAACTGTTTTTT.

V usage is TRBV7-8 and J usage is TRBJ1-2; 9 bases are a match to TRBD1. CDR3 length: 15 residues. V lost 5 bases to trimming and J lost 12 bases; unmatched junction nucleotides: 16. The germline V gene has CDR1 SGHVS and CDR2 FQNEAQ. Here the CDR3 reads CASSPPGQGLLEDTF. CDR3 coding DNA: TGTGCCAGCAGCCCCCCCGGACAGGGGTTGTTAGAGGACACCTTC.

This clonotype was seen many times. The junction and the germline gene differ at one end; a read error may be behind it. The chain joins TRBV5-1 to TRBJ1-1; D is possibly TRBD1 (5 bases). The germline V gene encodes CDR1 SGHRS and CDR2 YFSETQ. The CDR3 consists of 14 residues. This CDR3 reads CASSLVGGGTEAFF. The CDR3 DNA reads TGTGCCAGCAGCTTAGTCGGTGGGGGTACTGAAGCTTTCTTT. The full variable domain, completed using reference TRBV5-1 and TRBJ1-1, is KAGVTQTPRYLIKTRGQQVTLSCSPISGHRSVSWYQQTPGQGLQFLFEYFSETQRNKGNFPGRFSGRQFSNSRSEMNVSTLELGDSALYLCASSLVGGGTEAFFGQGTRLTVV.

The CDR3 protein is CSVPGGGYEQYF. DNA for the CDR3: TGCAGCGTCCCGGGAGGGGGCTACGAGCAGTACTTC. The rearrangement uses TRBV29-1 and TRBJ2-7, with 8 bases aligning to TRBD2. From germline, CDR1 is SQVTM and CDR2 ANQGSEA. V was pared by 6 bases and J by 3 bases, with 4 bases of the junction left unmatched. CDR3 length: 12 residues.

This chain connects TRBV5-4 to TRBJ2-3; possible D gene TRBD2, 6 bases. V was clipped by 1 base and J by 1 base, with 13 bases between them. This CDR3 is 16 amino acids long. Germline V gene data show CDR1 as SGHNT and CDR2 as YYREEE (reference sequence). The CDR3 nucleotides read TGTGCCAGCAGCTTGCGGGGGTTTAGTGGCACAGATACGCAGTATTTT. Translating it yields CASSLRGFSGTDTQYF.

The chain carries TRBV27 and TRBJ1-2; D is undetermined. Germline loops: CDR1 MNHEY, CDR2 SMNVEV (reference sequence). V lost 5 bases to trimming and J lost 8 bases, with 21 bases between them. The CDR3 spans 15 residues. CDR3 sequence reads: CASSPPGLSGGGYTF. The CDR3 bases are TGTGCCAGCAGTCCCCCCGGACTTTCCGGAGGGGGCTACACCTTC.

This clonotype was counted only a few times. The chain combines TRBV11-3 with TRBJ2-5; either TRBD1 or TRBD2 may fit D (5 bases each). Germline loops: CDR1 SGHNT, CDR2 YENEEA. Trimming took off 5 bases at V and 7 bases at J, with 17 bases between the two ends. The length of the CDR3 is 14 residues. The CDR3, as DNA: TGTGCCAGCAGCACGAGAGGGACCCAGGGGACCCAGTACTTC. Translating it yields CASSTRGTQGTQYF. The whole variable domain, filled in from reference TRBV11-3 and TRBJ2-5, reads EAGVVQSPRYKIIEKKQPVAFWCNPISGHNTLYWYLQNLGQGPELLIRYENEEAVDDSQLPKDRFSAERLKGVDSTLKIQPAELGDSAVYLCASSTRGTQGTQYFGPGTRLLVL.

The J gene is TRBJ2-5, the V gene TRBV27, with 9 nucleotides matching TRBD2. Germline assignment: CDR1 MNHEY and CDR2 SMNVEV (reference sequence). This CDR3 is 16 amino acids long. The V gene end was trimmed by 3 bases and the J gene end by 0 bases; junction bases not matched to a gene: 5. CDR3: CASSFSSGVYQETQYF. In DNA form, the CDR3 reads TGTGCCAGCAGTTTTTCTAGCGGGGTTTACCAAGAGACCCAGTACTTC.

The chain employs TRBV15 and TRBJ2-5, with 7 bases matching TRBD1. The germline gives CDR1 LNHNV, CDR2 YYDKDF (reference sequence). With 8 bases clipped from V and 5 bases from J, the junction kept 8 bases outside the gene matches. The CDR3 loop spans 13 amino acids. For the CDR3, the DNA is TGTGCCACCGAGGGGGCCCCTGGGGAGACCCAGTACTTC. This codes for CATEGAPGETQYF.

V gene TRBV5-6 combines with J gene TRBJ1-1; D remains unclear. V was pared by 4 bases and J by 4 bases, with 17 bases between. The germline V gene has CDR1 SGHDT and CDR2 YYEEEE. This CDR3 comprises 15 residues. CDR3 sequence: CASSPTRIGITEAFF. CDR3 coding DNA: TGTGCCAGCAGCCCTACCAGGATAGGCATCACTGAAGCTTTCTTT.

This clonotype has a count of ten or more. The CDR3 region has the DNA TGTGCCAGCAGCCTCCTCGCAGAAAGCAATCAGCCCCAGCATTTT. It is translated as CASSLLAESNQPQHF. The chain couples TRBV7-6 to TRBJ1-5; D uncertain. Germline CDR1 is SGHVS and CDR2 is FNYEAQ. This CDR3 is 15 amino acids long. V shed 5 bases and J shed 1 base, with 12 bases lying between them.

The chain uses TRBV7-9 and TRBJ1-3, with D perhaps TRBD1 (5 bases). CDR1 is SEHNR, CDR2 FQNEAQ, per germline (reference sequence). This CDR3 region has 17 residues. The V gene lost 5 bases and the J gene lost 2 bases, with 19 bases spanning the gap. CDR3 sequence: CASSPSQGLLPGNTIYF. CDR3 nucleotide sequence: TGTGCCAGCAGCCCCTCCCAGGGCCTGCTCCCTGGAAACACCATATATTTT.

A remark on this clonotype: An end of the junction differs from the germline gene, which may be a read error. The chain links TRBV20-1 to TRBJ2-1, with a possible D match to TRBD2 (6 bases). The germline V gene has CDR1 DFQATT and CDR2 SNEGSKA (reference sequence). This CDR3 region has 14 residues. CDR3 in amino acids: CSARVGGNYNEQFF. In DNA, the CDR3 is TGCAGTGCGAGAGTAGGCGGGAACTACAATGAGCAGTTCTTC.

The chain joins TRBV12-3 or TRBV12-4 to TRBJ1-1; TRBD1 might be the D (6 bases). This CDR3 contains 14 residues. Trimming removed 2 bases at V and 6 bases at J, with 13 bases between. The CDR3 nucleotides read TGTGCCAGCAGTTTAATAGGGGGTACCCCTGAAGCTTTCTTT. Translated: CASSLIGGTPEAFF.